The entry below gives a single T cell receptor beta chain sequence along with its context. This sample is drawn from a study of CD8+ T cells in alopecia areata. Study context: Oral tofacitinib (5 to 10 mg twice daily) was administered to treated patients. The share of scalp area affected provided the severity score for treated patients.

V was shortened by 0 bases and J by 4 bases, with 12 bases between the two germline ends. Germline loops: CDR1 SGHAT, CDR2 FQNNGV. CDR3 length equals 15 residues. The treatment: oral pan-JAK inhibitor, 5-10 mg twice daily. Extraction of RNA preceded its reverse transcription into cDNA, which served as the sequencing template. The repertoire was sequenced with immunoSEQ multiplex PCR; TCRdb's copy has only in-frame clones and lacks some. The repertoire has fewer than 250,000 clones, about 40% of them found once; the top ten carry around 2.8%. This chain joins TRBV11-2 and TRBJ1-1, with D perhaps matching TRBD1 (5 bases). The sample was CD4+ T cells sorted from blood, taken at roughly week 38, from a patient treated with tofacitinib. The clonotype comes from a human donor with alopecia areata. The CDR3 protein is CASSLDRVGGTEAFF. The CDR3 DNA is TGTGCCAGCAGCTTAGATCGTGTGGGGGGCACTGAAGCTTTCTTT. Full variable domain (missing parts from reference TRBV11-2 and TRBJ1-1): EAGVAQSPRYKIIEKRQSVAFWCNPISGHATLYWYQQILGQGPKLLIQFQNNGVVDDSQLPKDRFSAERLKGVDSTLKIQPAKLEDSAVYLCASSLDRVGGTEAFFGQGTRLTVV.